This T cell receptor beta chain was sequenced in a study of control samples from healthy donors and cancer patients. The ends were cut back, 2 bases at V and 2 bases at J, with 8 bases in the middle. Germline values: CDR1 SGDLS, CDR2 YYNGEE. This CDR3 region has 14 residues. Data came from immunoSEQ multiplex PCR; TCRdb stores just in-frame clones and leaves some out. The sample has roughly 120,000 clones; 88% are singletons. This chain connects TRBV9 to TRBJ1-3, with no clear D. The clonotype originates from a woman aged 70-85 years in good health. The sample consisted of blood. The DNA of the CDR3 is TGTGCCAGCAGCGTTGGTGGGACTGGAAACACCATATATTTT. Its protein is CASSVGGTGNTIYF.